This T cell receptor beta chain was observed in a study of T-cell reconstitution after alpha-beta-depleted transplantation in children. Using unique molecular identifiers, the investigators prepared the TCRbeta library. Using its own MiXCR run on the PCR reads, TCRdb lists one record per CDR3 protein. Seen here are 70,000 to 95,000 distinct CDR3 sequences, roughly a sixth observed once, and the top ten hold 15% to 20%. There are 15 residues in the CDR3. V dropped 5 bases and J dropped 4 bases, with 18 bases sitting between them. Germline CDR1 is SQVTM and CDR2 is ANQGSEA. This receptor was identified in a male patient aged 2-9 years who had a stem cell transplant for acute lymphoblastic leukemia, so the T cells may come from the graft donor. This material consisted of PBMCs, mostly from graft donor cells, taken 180 days after TCRalphabeta/CD19-depleted stem cell transplant. V usage is TRBV29-1 and J usage is TRBJ2-1; D is possibly TRBD1 (5 bases). Here the CDR3 reads CSVSPFGAEYNEQFF. CDR3 in DNA: TGCAGCGTTTCTCCCTTTGGGGCCGAATACAATGAGCAGTTCTTC.